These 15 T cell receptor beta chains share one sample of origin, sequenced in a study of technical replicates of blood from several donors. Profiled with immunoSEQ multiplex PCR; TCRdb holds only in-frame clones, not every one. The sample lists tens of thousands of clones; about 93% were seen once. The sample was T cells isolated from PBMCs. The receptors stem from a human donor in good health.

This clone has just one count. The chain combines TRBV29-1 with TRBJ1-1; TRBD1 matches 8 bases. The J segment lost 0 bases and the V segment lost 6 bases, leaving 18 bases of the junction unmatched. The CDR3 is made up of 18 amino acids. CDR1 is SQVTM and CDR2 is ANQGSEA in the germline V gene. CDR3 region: CSVLWDRTRSLLNTEAFF. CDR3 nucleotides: TGCAGCGTCTTGTGGGACAGGACTAGATCACTTTTGAACACTGAAGCTTTCTTT.

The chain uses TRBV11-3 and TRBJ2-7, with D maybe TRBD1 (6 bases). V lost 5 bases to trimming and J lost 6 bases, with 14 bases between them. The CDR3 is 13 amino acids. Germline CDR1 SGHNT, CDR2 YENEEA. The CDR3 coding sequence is TGTGCCAGCAGCCCTCGGGACAAGTCCGAGCAGTACTTC. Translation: CASSPRDKSEQYF.

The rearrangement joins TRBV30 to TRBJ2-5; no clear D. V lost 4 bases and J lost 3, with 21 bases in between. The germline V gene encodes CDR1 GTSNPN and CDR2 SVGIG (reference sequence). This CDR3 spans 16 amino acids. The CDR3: CAWTPHVWVEKETQYF. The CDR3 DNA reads TGTGCCTGGACCCCCCATGTGTGGGTGGAGAAAGAGACCCAGTACTTC.

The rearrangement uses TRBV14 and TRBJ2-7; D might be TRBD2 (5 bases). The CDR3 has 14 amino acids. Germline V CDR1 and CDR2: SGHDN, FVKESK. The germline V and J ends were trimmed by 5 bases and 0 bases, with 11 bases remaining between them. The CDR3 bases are TGTGCCAGCAGCTCCTTAGCGAGCTCCTACGAGCAGTACTTC. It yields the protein CASSSLASSYEQYF.

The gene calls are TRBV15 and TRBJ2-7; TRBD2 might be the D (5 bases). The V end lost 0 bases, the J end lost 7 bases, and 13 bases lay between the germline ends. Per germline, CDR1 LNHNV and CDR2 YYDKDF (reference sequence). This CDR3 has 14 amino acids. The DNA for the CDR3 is TGTGCCACCAGCAGAGATCACGGAGGTCCGGAGCAGTACTTC. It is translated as CATSRDHGGPEQYF.

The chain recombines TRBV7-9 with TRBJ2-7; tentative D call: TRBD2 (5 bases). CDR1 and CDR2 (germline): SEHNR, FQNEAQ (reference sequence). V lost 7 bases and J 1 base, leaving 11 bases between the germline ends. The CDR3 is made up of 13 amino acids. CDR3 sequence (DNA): TGTGCCAGCAACCGGGATTTATCCTACGAGCAGTACTTC. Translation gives CASNRDLSYEQYF.

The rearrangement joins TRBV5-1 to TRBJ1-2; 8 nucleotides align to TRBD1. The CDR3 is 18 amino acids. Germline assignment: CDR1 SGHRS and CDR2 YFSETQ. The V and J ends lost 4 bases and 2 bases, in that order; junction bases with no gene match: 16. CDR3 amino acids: CASSPRGDRSFQNYGYTF. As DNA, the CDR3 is TGCGCCAGCAGCCCGAGGGGGGACAGGTCTTTTCAAAACTATGGCTACACCTTC.

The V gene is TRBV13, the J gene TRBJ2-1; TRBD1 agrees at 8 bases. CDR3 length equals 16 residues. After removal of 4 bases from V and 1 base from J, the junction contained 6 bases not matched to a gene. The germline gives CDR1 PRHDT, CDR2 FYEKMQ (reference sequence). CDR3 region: CASSSWDRRSYNEQFF. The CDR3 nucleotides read TGTGCCAGCAGCTCGTGGGACAGGCGGTCCTACAATGAGCAGTTCTTC.

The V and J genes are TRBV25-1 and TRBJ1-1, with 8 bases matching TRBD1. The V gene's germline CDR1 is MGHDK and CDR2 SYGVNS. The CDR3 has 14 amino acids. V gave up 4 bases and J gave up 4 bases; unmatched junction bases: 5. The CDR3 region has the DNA TGTGCCAGCAGTGGAAGACAGGGGAGCACTGAAGCTTTCTTT. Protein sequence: CASSGRQGSTEAFF. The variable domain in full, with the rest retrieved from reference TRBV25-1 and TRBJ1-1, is EADIYQTPRYLVIGTGKKITLECSQTMGHDKMYWYQQDPGMELHLIHYSYGVNSTEKGDLSSESTVSRIRTEHFPLTLESARPSHTSQYLCASSGRQGSTEAFFGQGTRLTVV.

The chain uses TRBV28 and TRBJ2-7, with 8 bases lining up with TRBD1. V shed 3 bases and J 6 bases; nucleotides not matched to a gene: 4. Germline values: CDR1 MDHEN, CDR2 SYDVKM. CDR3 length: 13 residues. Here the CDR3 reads CASSFQQGGEQYF. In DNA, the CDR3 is TGTGCCAGCAGTTTTCAACAGGGGGGCGAGCAGTACTTC.

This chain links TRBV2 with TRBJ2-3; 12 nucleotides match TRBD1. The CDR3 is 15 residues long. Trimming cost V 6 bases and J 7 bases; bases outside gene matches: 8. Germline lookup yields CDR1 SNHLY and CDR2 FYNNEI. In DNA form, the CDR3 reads TGTGCCAGCAGCGAACAGGGACAGGGGGCTAATACGCAGTATTTT. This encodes CASSEQGQGANTQYF.

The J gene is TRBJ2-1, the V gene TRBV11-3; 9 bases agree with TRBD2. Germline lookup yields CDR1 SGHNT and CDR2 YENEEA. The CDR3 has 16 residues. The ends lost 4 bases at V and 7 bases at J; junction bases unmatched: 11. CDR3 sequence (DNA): TGTGCCAGCAGCTCGCGGGGGCGGGGGGGCACGAATGAGCAGTTCTTC. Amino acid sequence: CASSSRGRGGTNEQFF.

CDR3 DNA sequence: TGCAGCGTTGACCAGGGTGTAACTGAAGCTTTCTTT. Its protein product is CSVDQGVTEAFF. V gene TRBV29-1 combines with J gene TRBJ1-1; D is possibly TRBD1 (5 bases). V lost 3 bases, J lost 5 bases, and 10 bases lay in between. Germline V gene lookup returns CDR1 SQVTM and CDR2 ANQGSEA. This CDR3 contains 12 residues. Together with reference TRBV29-1 and TRBJ1-1, the CDR3 gives the full variable domain: SAVISQKPSRDICQRGTSLTIQCQVDSQVTMMFWYRQQPGQSLTLIATANQGSEATYESGFVIDKFPISRPNLTFSTLTVSNMSPEDSSIYLCSVDQGVTEAFFGQGTRLTVV.

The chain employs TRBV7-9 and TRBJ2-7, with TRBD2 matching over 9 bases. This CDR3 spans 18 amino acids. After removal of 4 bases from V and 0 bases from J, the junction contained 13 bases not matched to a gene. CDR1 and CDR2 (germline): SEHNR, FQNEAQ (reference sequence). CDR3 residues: CASSYAAGGMVGSYEQYF. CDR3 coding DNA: TGTGCCAGCAGCTACGCCGCGGGGGGGATGGTAGGCTCCTACGAGCAGTACTTC. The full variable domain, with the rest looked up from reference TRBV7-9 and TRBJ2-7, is DTGVSQNPRHKITKRGQNVTFRCDPISEHNRLYWYRQTLGQGPEFLTYFQNEAQLEKSRLLSDRFSAERPKGSFSTLEIQRTEQGDSAMYLCASSYAAGGMVGSYEQYFGPGTRLTVT.

The CDR3 DNA sequence: TGTGCCAGCAGATCCCGGGGGAAGCAGTTCTTC. This encodes CASRSRGKQFF. The chain couples TRBV5-6 to TRBJ2-1, with D possibly TRBD2 on 6 matching bases. Germline CDR1 is SGHDT and CDR2 is YYEEEE. V was trimmed by 5 bases and J by 11 bases, leaving 11 bases between them. The CDR3 runs 11 residues. Drawing the rest from reference TRBV5-6 and TRBJ2-1, the complete variable domain is DAGVTQSPTHLIKTRGQQVTLRCSPKSGHDTVSWYQQALGQGPQFIFQYYEEEERQRGNFPDRFSGHQFPNYSSELNVNALLLGDSALYLCASRSRGKQFFGPGTRLTVL.